Here is one TCR beta chain with its context. The clone's antigen remains unknown. This sample was taken from a study of T cells expressing NK-cell markers (TCRdb year 2020). A note on the overall study: In sorted CD3+CD56+NKG2C+, CD3+CD56+NKG2C- and CD3+CD56-NKG2C+ T-cell subsets from 7 to 9 donors, TCR beta-chain repertoires were profiled. Seven of the eight sequenced donors were HCMV-seropositive and one was HCMV-seronegative. The study sequenced eight donors, all healthy volunteers chosen at random: three men and five women. The libraries were sequenced on Illumina HiSeq 2000/2500, MiSeq or NextSeq, producing 2 x 150 bp reads. What the research found in general, with its limitations: Those dominant clonotypes were again the most abundant among CD3+CD56-NKG2C+ cells in four donors, at about 28.3-60.1%. In more than 5 donors, the dominant CD3+CD56+NKG2C+ clonotypes were found to rank among the top 10 CD8+ clonotypes and to make up about 1.0-7.5% of CD8+ T cells. Whether the expanded NKG2C-expressing T cell clones were specific for HCMV antigens remained unclear.

HCMV-specific IgG was detected in serum with a commercial ELISA kit to determine HCMV serostatus. Ficoll density gradient centrifugation was used to isolate peripheral blood mononuclear cells from blood. Instrument on record: Illumina HiSeq 2000. The TCR beta cDNA libraries were made using 5'RACE template switching, a step that added both a universal primer site and unique molecular identifiers. cDNA synthesis was primed from the TCR beta constant segment, followed by two successive PCR amplification steps. The authors processed their data as follows. MIGEC was used to demultiplex reads and group the reads by UMI, and MiTCR was used to assemble and quantify clonotypes. To exclude erroneous sequences, any TCR cDNA sequence not supported by at least two reads was discarded. Downstream repertoire analysis used the tcR package, and clonotypes were matched across fractions by CDR3 nucleotide sequence plus V segment. VDJmatch was used to annotate antigen specificity against VDJdb, with one amino acid substitution in CDR3 permitted. After reprocessing by TCRdb, each CDR3 protein sequence is one entry, and no DNA is given. What appears here as the V and J calls and clone size reflects TCRdb's work, not the paper's. The sample table holds fewer than 300,000 distinct CDR3 sequences. Of the sample, 3.5% to 5% falls within the top ten clones.

The sequence came from a woman aged 18 to 75 in good health. Sequencing input: blood T cells: a sorted CD56 or NKG2C T cell subset, CD4+ or CD8+ T cells, or bulk PBMC T cells (not recorded which).

CDR3 reads: CSGKWWGSEAFF. This chain is built from TRBV29-1 and TRBJ1-1; TCRdb outputs TRBD1, but without DNA this stays unchecked. As encoded in the germline V gene, CDR1 is SQVTM while CDR2 is ANQGSEA. Including cysteine and phenylalanine, the CDR3 has 12 amino acids. The DNA sequence is not available. The full variable domain, completed from the reference TRBV29-1 and TRBJ1-1 proteins outside the CDR3, reads SAVISQKPSRDICQRGTSLTIQCQVDSQVTMMFWYRQQPGQSLTLIATANQGSEATYESGFVIDKFPISRPNLTFSTLTVSNMSPEDSSIYLCSGKWWGSEAFFGQGTRLTVV.